The present TCR beta chain was sequenced within a study of blood T cell repertoires in COVID-19. About the research overall: Both acute and convalescent COVID-19 samples were obtained from the United States, Italy and Spain. The analysed material was cDNA or gDNA that came from T cells, B-cell-depleted T cells, or PBMCs.

Seattle-derived patients entered the study during active infection and were followed longitudinally. In the authors' methods: Reference gene primers were amplified, and this amplification served to estimate nucleated cell counts. Assay: immunoSEQ multiplex PCR; the TCRdb copy retains only in-frame clones and omits some. V and J calls plus clone size are reproduced from that table; the DNA served to infer D and trimming. The profile covers 85,000 to 100,000 clones, with around nine tenths appearing a single time and approximately 20% taken by the ten largest. This clone was counted only a few times. Trimming stripped 3 bases from V and 2 bases from J, with 10 bases between. The V gene's germline CDR1 is LGHNA and CDR2 YNFKEQ. The CDR3 is 15 amino acids.

The sequence was collected from a woman aged 55-69 years with COVID-19, enrolled during active disease. What was sequenced was peripheral blood. The chain uses TRBV4-2 and TRBJ1-4; weak D call: TRBD1 (6 bases). CDR3 residues: CASSHWGGTNEKLFF. As DNA, the CDR3 is TGTGCCAGCAGCCACTGGGGGGGCACTAATGAAAAACTGTTTTTT.